This TCR beta chain was sequenced in a study of T cell changes during pregnancy in multiple sclerosis (dated by TCRdb to the late 2010s). With respect to the entire study: In women with multiple sclerosis, the researchers looked at how the T cell repertoire shifted as pregnancy progressed.

Per the germline V gene, MNHNS is the CDR1 and SASEGT is the CDR2. V loses 5 bases at its end and J loses 3 bases; junction bases beyond the gene matches: 4. From the cysteine up to the phenylalanine, the CDR3 has a length of 15 residues. Of all the DNA, just the CDR3 is kept, 45 bases in frame from base 1. Details on this clone: Its antigen is still unknown. One base away there is no much larger clone; base qualities are not given.

Library construction relied on the immunoSEQ multiplex PCR assay. Drawn from immuneACCESS, this table holds only the in-frame rearrangements with V and J called that TCRdb kept. Clones are partly lost; checked studies trace under half to an unresolved V gene and leave the rest unexplained. Recorded for this sample are some 80,000 clones; around 96% of them occurred a single time. The ten largest clones represent around 1% of the sample. The V and J segments used are TRBV6-1 and TRBJ2-7; 13 central nucleotides agree with TRBD2. The specimen was peripheral blood, collected in the second trimester of pregnancy. This clonotype was obtained from a female donor with multiple sclerosis, enrolled in a pregnancy study. The CDR3 here reads CASSSRTSGGYEQYF. The nucleotide sequence is given as TGTGCCAGCAGTTCCCGGACTAGCGGGGGCTACGAGCAGTACTTC.